This T cell receptor beta chain appears in the sequencing data of a study of PD-1 blockade in classical Hodgkin lymphoma. V was shortened by 4 bases and J by 6 bases, with 9 bases between the two germline ends. The CDR3 spans 12 residues. CDR1 and CDR2 (germline): SNHLY, FYNNEI. In regard to this clone: Its antigen is as yet unknown.

In every patient, relapse followed autologous stem cell transplantation, while exposure to brentuximab vedotin differed. Only in-frame clones appear in the TCRdb table, and some are missing; sequencing was by immunoSEQ multiplex PCR. The sample lists more than 40,000 clones; 65% to 85% were seen once. Study-wide findings and caveats: With respect to the repertoire differences, their causes, possibly disease activity or prior therapy, remain undefined. Significant TCR diversity gains by C4D1 occurred in CD4+ but not CD8+ cells. The diversity seen at baseline in complete responders resembled that of newly diagnosed patients.

This TCR was recovered from a human donor with classical Hodgkin lymphoma. The specimen was peripheral blood mononuclear cells (PBMCs), collected before the second cycle of nivolumab. The chain has TRBV2 and TRBJ1-1, with D possibly being TRBD1 (6 bases). The CDR3 DNA reads as TGTGCCAGCAGTGTACAGGGACCTGAAGCTTTCTTT. This encodes CASSVQGPEAFF.